This is a list of T cell receptor beta chains from one sample in a study of monozygotic twins with inflammatory bowel disease. From its re-call of the 5' RACE reads, TCRdb lists each CDR3 protein once, without DNA. This specimen shows some 150,000 distinct CDR3 sequences; the ten leading clones hold roughly 2.3%. The sample comprised blood. The receptors come from a human donor with ulcerative colitis or Crohn's disease, or a healthy co-twin of an affected twin (not recorded which). Both conserved end residues are part of each CDR3. Each record gives: J gene, clone size, V gene, CDR3 protein. Some rows have no size entry. The others give once, few or many, or a class for an expanded clone.

TRBJ2-7,medium-sized,TRBV20-1,CSAIYRGDRGEQYF
TRBJ2-5,-,TRBV5-1,CASRDSLQETQYF
TRBJ2-1,-,TRBV5-1,CASSFGVSYNEQFF
TRBJ2-3,-,TRBV7-8,CASSLARLAGGPVGTDTQYF
TRBJ2-5,-,TRBV5-1,CASSENSETQYF
TRBJ2-6,-,TRBV11-2,CASSFLAGSTVLPGANVLTF
TRBJ1-3,-,TRBV4-1,CASSQRLGQLSGNTIYF
TRBJ2-1,-,TRBV7-9,CAREGSNEQFF
TRBJ2-2,-,TRBV12-3/TRBV12-4,CASRPEINTGELFF
TRBJ2-1,-,TRBV29-1,CSVHTGTGSYNEQFF
TRBJ1-5,-,TRBV20-1,CSARDRRTGGANQPQHF
TRBJ2-3,-,TRBV15,CATSRDLPGLTDTQYF
TRBJ1-5,-,TRBV6-1,CASNTILEPQHF
TRBJ1-1,-,TRBV11-2,CASSLDRAGTEAFF
TRBJ2-5,-,TRBV20-1,CSAGLAGGPRETQYF
TRBJ1-5,-,TRBV20-1,CSANREWGQPQHF
TRBJ2-1,-,TRBV28,CASSEAGGEFF
TRBJ2-1,medium-sized,TRBV5-1,CASSLGLHNEQFF
TRBJ2-5,-,TRBV20-1,CSARSGTGKETQYF
TRBJ2-4,-,TRBV20-1,CSARDAHGLPDYSDIQYF
TRBJ2-3,-,TRBV5-4,CASSPGLAGVGSTDTQYF
TRBJ1-4,-,TRBV20-1,CSARDIRGITNEKLFF
TRBJ2-1,-,TRBV5-6,CASSLPGTVYNEQFF
TRBJ2-2,-,TRBV11-2,CASSLSTGGDTGELFF
TRBJ1-1,-,TRBV12-3/TRBV12-4,CASSLGGGEGKAFF
TRBJ1-5,-,TRBV19,CASSAGRDVDQPQHF
TRBJ2-5,-,TRBV7-2,CASSSGTSEETQYF
TRBJ2-7,-,TRBV6-2/TRBV6-3,CASSHSYERYF
TRBJ2-7,-,TRBV7-6,CASSLGGTGGPEQYF
TRBJ2-3,-,TRBV12-3/TRBV12-4,CASSLVVGEGTGVDTQYF
TRBJ2-3,-,TRBV20-1,CSHGVVSTDTQYF
TRBJ1-5,-,TRBV6-1,CASSTYSNQPQHF
TRBJ2-7,-,TRBV20-1,CSARDRNYEQYF
TRBJ1-2,-,TRBV15,CATSRDLETDYGYTF
TRBJ1-5,-,TRBV11-2,CASSSGTLNQPQHF
TRBJ2-7,-,TRBV5-1,CASKQDYEQYF
TRBJ2-5,-,TRBV11-2,CASSLNAGIGETQYF
TRBJ2-7,-,TRBV6-1,CASSEDRGRDEQYF
TRBJ2-3,-,TRBV20-1,CSAGYRDSFTDTQYF
TRBJ2-5,-,TRBV5-1,CASSLGQGAPETQYF
TRBJ2-3,-,TRBV5-1,CASSTIAGVGTDTQYF
TRBJ2-3,-,TRBV7-3,CASSPTSGGADTQYF
TRBJ2-6,-,TRBV10-3,CAIRDAGQGSGANVLTF
TRBJ2-2,-,TRBV12-3/TRBV12-4,CASSLAGRGLVLNTGELFF
TRBJ2-3,-,TRBV7-3,CASSLRASGTDTQYF
TRBJ1-6,-,TRBV5-1,CASSLVAGTGSSRNSPLHF
TRBJ2-7,-,TRBV12-3/TRBV12-4,CASRGGEGADAYEQYF
TRBJ2-2,-,TRBV7-9,CASSSTSGIGTGELFF
TRBJ1-1,-,TRBV5-4,CASSLRGSGTEAFF
TRBJ2-1,-,TRBV7-7,CASSLTGEVGDEQFF
TRBJ2-1,-,TRBV9,CASSVGEVNEQFF
TRBJ1-2,-,TRBV28,CASSFRENYTF
TRBJ2-2,-,TRBV5-1,CASSLVSGGNTGELFF
TRBJ2-1,-,TRBV28,CASRFIAGGSYNEQFF